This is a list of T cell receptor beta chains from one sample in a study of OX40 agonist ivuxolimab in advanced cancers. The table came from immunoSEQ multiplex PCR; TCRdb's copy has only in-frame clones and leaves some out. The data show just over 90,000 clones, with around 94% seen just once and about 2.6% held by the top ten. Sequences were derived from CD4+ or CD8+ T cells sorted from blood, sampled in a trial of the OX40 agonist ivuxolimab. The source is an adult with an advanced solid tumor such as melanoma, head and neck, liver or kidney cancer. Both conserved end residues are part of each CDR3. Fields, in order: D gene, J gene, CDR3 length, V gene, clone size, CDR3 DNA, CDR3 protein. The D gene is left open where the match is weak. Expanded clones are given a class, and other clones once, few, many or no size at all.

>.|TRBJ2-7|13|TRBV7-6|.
TGTGCCAGCAGCACGGGGCTTCCGGACGAGCAGTACTTC
CASSTGLPDEQYF
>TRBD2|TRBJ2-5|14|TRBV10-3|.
TGTGCCACCGGGACTAGCGGGGGAGAAGAGACCCAGTACTTC
CATGTSGGEETQYF
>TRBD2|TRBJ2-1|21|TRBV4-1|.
TGCGCCAGCAGCCTGGGACCGACGAGCGAACTAGCGGCAAGACGGGTAAATGAGCAGTTCTTC
CASSLGPTSELAARRVNEQFF
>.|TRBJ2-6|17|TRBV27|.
TGTGCCAGCAGTTTCACCTACCCAGGGGCTGGGGCCAACGTCCTGACTTTC
CASSFTYPGAGANVLTF
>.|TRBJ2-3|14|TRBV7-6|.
TGTGCCAGCAGCTTAGGAAGAGTTTTAGATACGCAGTATTTT
CASSLGRVLDTQYF
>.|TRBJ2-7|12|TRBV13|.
TGTGCCAGCAGCTTAGGCAACTACGAGCAGTACTTC
CASSLGNYEQYF
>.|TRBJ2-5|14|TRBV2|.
TGTGCCAGCAGTGAATGGGGGTACCAAGAGACCCAGTACTTC
CASSEWGYQETQYF
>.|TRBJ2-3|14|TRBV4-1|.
TGCGCCAGCAGCAACCGGGGCGTGGGAGATACGCAGTATTTT
CASSNRGVGDTQYF
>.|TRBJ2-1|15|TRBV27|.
TGTGCCAGCAGTTTCGGACGCATAGACTACAATGAGCAGTTCTTC
CASSFGRIDYNEQFF
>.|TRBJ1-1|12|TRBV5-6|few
TGTGCCAGCAGCACCGGCGACAGAGAAGCTTTCTTT
CASSTGDREAFF
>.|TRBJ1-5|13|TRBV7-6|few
TGTGCCAGCAGCTTAGGAGAGGATCAGCCCCAGCATTTT
CASSLGEDQPQHF
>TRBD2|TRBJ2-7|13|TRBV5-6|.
TGTGCCAGCAGCTTGGGTCGGGGGGTAGAGCAGTACTTC
CASSLGRGVEQYF
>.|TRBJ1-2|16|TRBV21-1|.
TGTGCCAGCAGCACCTTCCGGGACAGGGGGCGCGATGGCTACACCTTC
CASSTFRDRGRDGYTF
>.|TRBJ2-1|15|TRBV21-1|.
TGTGCCAGCAGCAAAGGGGGGACGCTTGACAATGAGCAGTTCTTC
CASSKGGTLDNEQFF
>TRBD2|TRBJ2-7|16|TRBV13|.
TGTGCCAGCAGCTTAGGCCCGGCGGGGGTGGACTACGAGCAGTACTTC
CASSLGPAGVDYEQYF
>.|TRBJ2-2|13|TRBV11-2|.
TGTGCCAGCAGCTTAATGACCACCGGGGAGCTGTTTTTT
CASSLMTTGELFF